This TCR beta chain was retrieved from a study of CD8+CD57+ T cells in acquired aplastic anemia. General study points: Diversity in CD8+CD57+ cells from patients fell below that of the total CD4+ and CD8+ cell pools. This difference was described as decreased diversity.

Whoever was chosen for sequencing had shown CD8+CD57+ cell expansion by flow cytometry. Each patient had severe acquired aplastic anemia. Genomic DNA acted as the template from which TCR beta VDJ combination and CDR3 sequence profiling were carried out. MiXCR, applied by TCRdb to the reads, yields one record per CDR3 protein. The sample comprises around 19,000 distinct CDR3 sequences, approximately 37% of which are singletons, and more than 75% rests with the top ten. Of note for this clonotype: Antigen: not known.

Germline V gene data show CDR1 as SEHNR and CDR2 as FQNEAQ (reference sequence). V was trimmed by 8 bases and J by 6 bases, leaving 7 bases between them. The CDR3 extends over 10 amino acids. The receptor comes from a human donor with aplastic anemia. The V gene is TRBV7-9, the J gene TRBJ1-1; no clear D. Sequenced input: CD8+CD57+ T cells sorted from PBMCs. The sample's subset: bead-enriched CD8+CD57+ effector memory T cells from SAA patients. CDR3 in DNA: TGTGCCAGCCCGCTCCCTGAAGCTTTCTTT. Translation: CASPLPEAFF.